These 14 T cell receptor beta chains were all obtained from the same sample, sequenced in a study of blood T cell repertoires in COVID-19. TCRdb's copy holds only in-frame clones and misses some; the assay was immunoSEQ multiplex PCR. The sample holds 86,000 or so clones, more than 90% seen once. The sample was peripheral blood. The source of these receptors is a human donor with active COVID-19. The donor label of this sample is uncertain.

This clone was observed a few times. The chain is built from TRBV2 and TRBJ1-6; D uncertain. The CDR3 spans 15 residues. In germline, CDR1 is SNHLY, CDR2 FYNNEI. V was cut by 1 base and J by 7 bases, with 11 bases left in between. CDR3 in amino acids: CASSEVGVGNSPLHF. CDR3 sequence (DNA): TGTGCCAGCAGTGAAGTCGGGGTGGGCAATTCACCCCTCCACTTT.

This chain joins TRBV6-5 and TRBJ1-1, with D unclear. The V gene lost 6 bases and the J gene lost 3 bases, with 17 bases spanning the gap. CDR1 MNHEY and CDR2 SVGAGI come from the germline V gene. The CDR3 has 15 amino acids. This CDR3 reads CASSRPGVVDTEAFF. CDR3 in DNA: TGTGCCAGCAGCCGCCCCGGGGTGGTAGACACTGAAGCTTTCTTT.

V usage is TRBV5-4 and J usage is TRBJ2-3; D might be TRBD2 (6 bases). Deletions cut 2 bases from V and 0 bases from J, with 16 bases between. CDR1 SGHNT and CDR2 YYREEE come from the germline V gene (reference sequence). The CDR3 runs to 17 residues. As DNA, the CDR3 is TGTGCCAGCAGCTTTTTGGGCGGGACCTTTAGCACAGATACGCAGTATTTT. Protein product: CASSFLGGTFSTDTQYF.

The chain links TRBV3-1 (or the pseudogene TRBV3-2) to TRBJ2-1; TRBD2 is a possible D gene (5 bases). Trimming took 6 bases from V and 9 from J, leaving 15 bases between them. The CDR3 totals 13 residues. Per the germline V gene, CDR1 is LGHDT and CDR2 is YNNKEL (reference sequence). The CDR3 reads CASRLTRDGEQFF. The CDR3 region has the DNA TGTGCCAGCAGGCTTACTAGAGATGGTGAGCAGTTCTTC.

CDR3 loop: CASRQQGVDYEQYF. CDR3 nucleotides: TGTGCCAGCAGACAACAGGGGGTAGACTACGAGCAGTACTTC. The V call is TRBV5-6, the J call TRBJ2-7; 8 positions agree with TRBD1. V gave up 5 bases and J gave up 3 bases; unmatched junction bases: 7. CDR3 size: 14 residues. Germline CDR1 reads SGHDT; CDR2 reads YYEEEE.

The gene calls are TRBV7-8 and TRBJ1-4, with D perhaps TRBD1 (5 bases). Germline lookup yields CDR1 SGHVS and CDR2 FQNEAQ. The CDR3 extends over 15 amino acids. The V gene lost 3 bases and the J gene lost 5 bases, with 13 bases spanning the gap. The CDR3 sequence is CASSFSGKGNEKLFF. In nucleotides, the CDR3 is TGTGCCAGCAGCTTCTCAGGGAAGGGCAATGAAAAACTGTTTTTT. The full variable domain, its missing parts supplied by reference TRBV7-8 and TRBJ1-4, is GAGVSQSPRYKVAKRGQDVALRCDPISGHVSLFWYQQALGQGPEFLTYFQNEAQLDKSGLPSDRFFAERPEGSVSTLKIQRTQQEDSAVYLCASSFSGKGNEKLFFGSGTQLSVL.

The rearrangement links TRBV15 to TRBJ2-7; 9 bases align to TRBD1. With V trimmed by 1 base and J by 4 bases, 2 bases remained unmatched. Germline V gene lookup returns CDR1 LNHNV and CDR2 YYDKDF (reference sequence). This CDR3 is 14 amino acids long. For the CDR3, the DNA is TGTGCCACCAGCAGAGGACAGGGGGTTTACGAGCAGTACTTC. It codes for CATSRGQGVYEQYF. Looking up the rest from reference TRBV15 and TRBJ2-7 gives the full variable domain: DAMVIQNPRYQVTQFGKPVTLSCSQTLNHNVMYWYQQKSSQAPKLLFHYYDKDFNNEADTPDNFQSRRPNTSFCFLDIRSPGLGDTAMYLCATSRGQGVYEQYFGPGTRLTVT.

The chain combines TRBV4-3 with TRBJ1-4; 10 bases align to TRBD1. Germline assignment: CDR1 LGHNA and CDR2 YSLEER. With 1 base clipped from V and 8 bases from J, the junction kept 7 bases outside the gene matches. The CDR3 extends over 16 amino acids. The CDR3, as DNA: TGCGCCAGCAGCCAAGGGGACAGGGGCCAGTGGGAAAAACTGTTTTTT. Its translation: CASSQGDRGQWEKLFF.

This sequence joins TRBV9 and TRBJ2-1; possibly TRBD2 for D (7 bases). The CDR3 is 18 amino acids. Per germline, CDR1 SGDLS and CDR2 YYNGEE. V lost 0 bases to trimming and J lost 0 bases, with 16 bases between them. In DNA, the CDR3 is TGTGCCAGCAGCGTAGAAGGAGGGAGGGGGAGCTCCTACAATGAGCAGTTCTTC. Protein product: CASSVEGGRGSSYNEQFF.

The V and J genes are TRBV4-1 and TRBJ1-5; the D gene is possibly TRBD1 (6 bases). Germline V gene data show CDR1 as MGHRA and CDR2 as YSYEKL. The CDR3 contains 17 residues. Deletions cut 4 bases from V and 4 bases from J, with 20 bases between. This CDR3 reads CASSPYSGGAGNQPQHF. Written as DNA, the CDR3 is TGCGCCAGCAGCCCCTACTCGGGGGGCGCGGGGAATCAGCCCCAGCATTTT.

The chain combines TRBV18 with TRBJ1-1, with D possibly matching TRBD1 (5 bases). The ends were cut back, 5 bases at V and 1 base at J, with 11 bases in the middle. CDR3 length equals 14 residues. Germline assignment: CDR1 KGHSH and CDR2 LQKENI. The CDR3 sequence: CASSTTEKNTEAFF. CDR3 nucleotide sequence: TGTGCCAGCTCAACGACAGAGAAGAACACTGAAGCTTTCTTT.

The J gene is TRBJ1-6, the V gene TRBV11-3; D unresolved. Germline CDR1 reads SGHNT; CDR2 reads YENEEA. Deletions cut 5 bases from V and 4 bases from J, with 12 bases between. CDR3 length: 15 amino acids. In nucleotides, the CDR3 is TGTGCCAGCAGCCCGACTCGGCAGTATAATTCACCCCTCCACTTT. Translation gives CASSPTRQYNSPLHF.

This chain uses TRBV5-6 with TRBJ2-2; 8 bases are a match to TRBD1. The CDR3 spans 17 residues. CDR1 SGHDT and CDR2 YYEEEE come from the germline V gene. The V and J ends lost 4 bases and 2 bases, in that order; junction bases with no gene match: 10. CDR3 protein: CASSPRRTGINTGELFF. As DNA, the CDR3 is TGTGCCAGCAGCCCCAGACGGACAGGGATTAACACCGGGGAGCTGTTTTTT.

On this clone: The junction shows a germline mismatch at one end, possibly a read error. This chain joins TRBV7-7 and TRBJ2-1, with a weak D call TRBD2 (5 bases). In germline, CDR1 is SSHAT, CDR2 FNYEAQ (reference sequence). CDR3 length: 14 residues. The CDR3 nucleotides are TGTGCTAGCAGCTTAGAGGGTCTAGCTGATGAGCAGTTCTTC. The encoded protein is CASSLEGLADEQFF.